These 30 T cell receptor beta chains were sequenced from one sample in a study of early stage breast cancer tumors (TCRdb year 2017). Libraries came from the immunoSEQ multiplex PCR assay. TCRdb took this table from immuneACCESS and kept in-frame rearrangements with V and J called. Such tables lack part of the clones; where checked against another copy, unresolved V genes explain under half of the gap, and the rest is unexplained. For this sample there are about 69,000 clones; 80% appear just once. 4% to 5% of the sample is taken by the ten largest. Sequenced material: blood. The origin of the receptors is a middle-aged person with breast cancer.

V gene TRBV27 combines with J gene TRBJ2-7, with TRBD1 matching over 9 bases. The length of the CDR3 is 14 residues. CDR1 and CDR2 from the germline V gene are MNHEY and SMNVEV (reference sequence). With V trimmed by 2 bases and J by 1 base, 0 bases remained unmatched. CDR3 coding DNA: TGTGCCAGCAGTTTAGGGACAGGGTCCTACGAGCAGTACTTC. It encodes CASSLGTGSYEQYF.

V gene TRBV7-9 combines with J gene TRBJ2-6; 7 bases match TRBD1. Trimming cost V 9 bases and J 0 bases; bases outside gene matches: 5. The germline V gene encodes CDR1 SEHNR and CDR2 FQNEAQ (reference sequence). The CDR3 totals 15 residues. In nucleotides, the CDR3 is TGTGCCAGACAGGGGATAGGCTCTGGGGCCAACGTCCTGACTTTC. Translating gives CARQGIGSGANVLTF.

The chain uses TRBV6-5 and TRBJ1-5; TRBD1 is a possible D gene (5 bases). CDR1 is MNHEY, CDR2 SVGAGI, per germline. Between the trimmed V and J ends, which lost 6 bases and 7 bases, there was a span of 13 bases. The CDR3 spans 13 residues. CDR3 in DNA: TGTGCCAGCAGGGGGGAGGGCTGGCAGCCCCAGCATTTT. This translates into CASRGEGWQPQHF.

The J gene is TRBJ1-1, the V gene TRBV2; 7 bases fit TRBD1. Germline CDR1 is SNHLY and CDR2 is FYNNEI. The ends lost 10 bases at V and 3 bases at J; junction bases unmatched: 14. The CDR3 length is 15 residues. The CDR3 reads CATRQGILSYTEAFF. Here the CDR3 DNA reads TGTGCCACCAGACAGGGAATATTATCATACACTGAAGCTTTCTTT.

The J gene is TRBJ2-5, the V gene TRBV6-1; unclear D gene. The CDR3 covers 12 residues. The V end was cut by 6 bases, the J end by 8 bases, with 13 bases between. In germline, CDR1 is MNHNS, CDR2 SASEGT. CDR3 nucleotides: TGTGCCAGCAGCCCACTAAGTACAACCCAGTACTTC. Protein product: CASSPLSTTQYF.

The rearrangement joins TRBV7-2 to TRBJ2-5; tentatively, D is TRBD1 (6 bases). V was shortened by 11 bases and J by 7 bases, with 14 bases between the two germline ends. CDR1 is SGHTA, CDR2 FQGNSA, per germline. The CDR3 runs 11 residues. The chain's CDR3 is CAYRRGGTQYF. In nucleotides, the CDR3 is TGTGCCTACCGCAGGGGTGGGACCCAGTACTTC.

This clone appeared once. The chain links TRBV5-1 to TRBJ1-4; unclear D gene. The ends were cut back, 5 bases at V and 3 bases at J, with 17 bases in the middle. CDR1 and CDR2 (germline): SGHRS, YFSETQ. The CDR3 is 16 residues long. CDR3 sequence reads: CASSARVGRSNEKLFF. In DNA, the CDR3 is TGCGCCAGCAGTGCCCGGGTAGGACGATCTAATGAAAAACTGTTTTTT.

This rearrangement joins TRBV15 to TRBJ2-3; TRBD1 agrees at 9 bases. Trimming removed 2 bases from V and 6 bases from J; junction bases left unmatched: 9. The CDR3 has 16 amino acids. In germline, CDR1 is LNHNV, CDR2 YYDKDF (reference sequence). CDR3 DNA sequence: TGTGCCACCAGCAGAACCCCGGGACAGGGTATGGATACGCAGTATTTT. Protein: CATSRTPGQGMDTQYF.

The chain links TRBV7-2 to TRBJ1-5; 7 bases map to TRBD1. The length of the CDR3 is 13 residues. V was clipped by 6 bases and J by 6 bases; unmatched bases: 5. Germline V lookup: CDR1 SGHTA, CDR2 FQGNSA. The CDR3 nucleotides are TGTGCCAGCAGTCACGACAGGGTTCAGCCCCAGCATTTT. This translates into CASSHDRVQPQHF.

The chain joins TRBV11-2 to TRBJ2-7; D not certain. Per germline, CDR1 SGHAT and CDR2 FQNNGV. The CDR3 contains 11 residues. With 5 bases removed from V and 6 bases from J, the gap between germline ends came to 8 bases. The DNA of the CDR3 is TGTGCCAGCAGCGATTTCCTCGAGCAGTACTTC. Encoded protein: CASSDFLEQYF.

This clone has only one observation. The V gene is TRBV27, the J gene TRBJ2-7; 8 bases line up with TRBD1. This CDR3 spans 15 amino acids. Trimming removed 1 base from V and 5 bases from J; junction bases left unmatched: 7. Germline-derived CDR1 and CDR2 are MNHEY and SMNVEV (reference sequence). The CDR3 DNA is TGTGCCAGCAGTTTATTTAAGACAGGGGTGCACGAGCAGTACTTC. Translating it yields CASSLFKTGVHEQYF.

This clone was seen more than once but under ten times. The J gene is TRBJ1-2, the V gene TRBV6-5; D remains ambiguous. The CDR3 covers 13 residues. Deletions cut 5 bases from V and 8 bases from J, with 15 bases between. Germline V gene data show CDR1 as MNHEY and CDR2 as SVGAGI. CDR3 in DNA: TGTGCCAGCAGTGAACGGCCGGAGAGGGGCTACACCTTC. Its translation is CASSERPERGYTF.

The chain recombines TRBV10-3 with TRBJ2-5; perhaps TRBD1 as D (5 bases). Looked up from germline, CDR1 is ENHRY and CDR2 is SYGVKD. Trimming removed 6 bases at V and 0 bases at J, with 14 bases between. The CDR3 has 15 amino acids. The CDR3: CAISPYPGNQETQYF. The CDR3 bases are TGTGCCATCAGCCCCTACCCAGGGAACCAAGAGACCCAGTACTTC.

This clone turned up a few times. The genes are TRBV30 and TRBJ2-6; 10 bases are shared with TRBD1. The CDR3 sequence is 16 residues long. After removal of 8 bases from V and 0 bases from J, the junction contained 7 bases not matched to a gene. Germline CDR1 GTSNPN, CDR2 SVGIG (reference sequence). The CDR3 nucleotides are TGTGCCAGGGACAGGGGTCGCTTCTCTGGGGCCAACGTCCTGACTTTC. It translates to CARDRGRFSGANVLTF.

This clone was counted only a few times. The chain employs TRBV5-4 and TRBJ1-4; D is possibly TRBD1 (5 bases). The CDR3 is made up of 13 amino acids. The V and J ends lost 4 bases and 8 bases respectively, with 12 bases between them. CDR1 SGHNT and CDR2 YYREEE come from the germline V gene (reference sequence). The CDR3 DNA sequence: TGTGCCAGCAGCACCCGGGGGGAGGAAAAACTGTTTTTT. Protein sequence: CASSTRGEEKLFF.

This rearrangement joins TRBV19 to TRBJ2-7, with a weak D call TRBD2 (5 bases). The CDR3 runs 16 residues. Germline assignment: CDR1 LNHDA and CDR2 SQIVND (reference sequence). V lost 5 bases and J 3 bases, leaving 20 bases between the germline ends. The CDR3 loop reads CASSAGKGKDFYEQYF. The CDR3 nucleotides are TGTGCCAGTAGTGCCGGCAAGGGAAAGGACTTCTACGAGCAGTACTTC.

The DNA of the CDR3 is TGTGCCTGGAGTGTACTGAGCAGGCAAGAGACCCAGTACTTC. Its translation: CAWSVLSRQETQYF. The chain recombines TRBV30 with TRBJ2-5; D is unresolved. V was trimmed by 0 bases and J by 2 bases, leaving 10 bases between them. CDR3 length equals 14 residues. Looked up from germline, CDR1 is GTSNPN and CDR2 is SVGIG (reference sequence).

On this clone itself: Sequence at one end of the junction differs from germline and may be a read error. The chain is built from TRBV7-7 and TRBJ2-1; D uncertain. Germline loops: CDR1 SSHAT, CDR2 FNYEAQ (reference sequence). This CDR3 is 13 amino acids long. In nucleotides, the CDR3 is TGTGCTAGCAGCTTAGATACCTACAATGAGCAGTTCTTC. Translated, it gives CASSLDTYNEQFF.

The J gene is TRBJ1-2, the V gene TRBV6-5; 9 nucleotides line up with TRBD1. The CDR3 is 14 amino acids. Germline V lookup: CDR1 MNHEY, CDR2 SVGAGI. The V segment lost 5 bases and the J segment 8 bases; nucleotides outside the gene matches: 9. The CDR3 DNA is TGTGCCAGCAGTACCACAGGGGGCGCGTTGGGCTACACCTTC. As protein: CASSTTGGALGYTF.

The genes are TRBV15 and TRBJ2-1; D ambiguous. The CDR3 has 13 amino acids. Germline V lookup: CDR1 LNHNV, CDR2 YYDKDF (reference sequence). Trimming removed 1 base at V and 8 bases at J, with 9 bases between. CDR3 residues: CATSRARLDEQFF. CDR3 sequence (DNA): TGTGCCACCAGCAGAGCTCGCCTGGATGAGCAGTTCTTC.

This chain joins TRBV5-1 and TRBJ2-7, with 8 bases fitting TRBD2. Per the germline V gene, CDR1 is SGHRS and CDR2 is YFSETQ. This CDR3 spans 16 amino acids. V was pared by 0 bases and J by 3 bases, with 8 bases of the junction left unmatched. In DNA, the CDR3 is TGCGCCAGCAGCTTGGAACTGGGACTAGTAGGCTACGAGCAGTACTTC. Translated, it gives CASSLELGLVGYEQYF.

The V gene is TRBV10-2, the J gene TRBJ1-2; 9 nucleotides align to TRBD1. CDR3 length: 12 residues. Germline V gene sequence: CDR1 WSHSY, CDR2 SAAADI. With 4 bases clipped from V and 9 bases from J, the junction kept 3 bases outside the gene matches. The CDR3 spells CASSGDRASYTF. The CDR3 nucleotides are TGCGCCAGCAGTGGGGACAGGGCGAGCTACACCTTC.

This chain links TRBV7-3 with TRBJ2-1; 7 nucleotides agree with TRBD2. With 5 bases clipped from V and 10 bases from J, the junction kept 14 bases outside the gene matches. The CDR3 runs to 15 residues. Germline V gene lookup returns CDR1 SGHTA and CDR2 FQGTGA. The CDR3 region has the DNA TGTGCCAGCAGCCCACAAGCGGGATTGGCACAGGAGCAGTTCTTC. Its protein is CASSPQAGLAQEQFF.

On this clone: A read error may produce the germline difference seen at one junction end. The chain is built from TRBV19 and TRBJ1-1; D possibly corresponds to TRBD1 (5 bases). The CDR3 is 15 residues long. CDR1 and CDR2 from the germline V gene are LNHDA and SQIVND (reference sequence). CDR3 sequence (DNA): TGTGCCAGTAGTTTAGATATTCAGGGGAACACTGAAGCTTTCTTT. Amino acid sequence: CASSLDIQGNTEAFF.

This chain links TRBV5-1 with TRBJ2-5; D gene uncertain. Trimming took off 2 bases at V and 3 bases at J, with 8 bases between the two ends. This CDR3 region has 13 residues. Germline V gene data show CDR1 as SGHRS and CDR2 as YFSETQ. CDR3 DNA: TGCGCCAGCAGCTTCAGTAGGGAAGAGACCCAGTACTTC. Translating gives CASSFSREETQYF. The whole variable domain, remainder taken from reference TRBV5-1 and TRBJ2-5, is KAGVTQTPRYLIKTRGQQVTLSCSPISGHRSVSWYQQTPGQGLQFLFEYFSETQRNKGNFPGRFSGRQFSNSRSEMNVSTLELGDSALYLCASSFSREETQYFGPGTRLLVL.

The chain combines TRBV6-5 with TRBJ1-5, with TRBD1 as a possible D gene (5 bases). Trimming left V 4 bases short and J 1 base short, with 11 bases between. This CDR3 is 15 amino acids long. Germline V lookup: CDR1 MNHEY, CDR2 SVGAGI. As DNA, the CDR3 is TGTGCCAGCAGTTCCTCGTGGGGCAGCAATCAGCCCCAGCATTTT. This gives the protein CASSSSWGSNQPQHF.

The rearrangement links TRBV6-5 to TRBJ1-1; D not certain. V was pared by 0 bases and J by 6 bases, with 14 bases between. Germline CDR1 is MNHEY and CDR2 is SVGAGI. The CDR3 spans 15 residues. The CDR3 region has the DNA TGTGCCAGCAGTTACTCGAACTATGGTCTCTCTGAAGCTTTCTTT. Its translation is CASSYSNYGLSEAFF.

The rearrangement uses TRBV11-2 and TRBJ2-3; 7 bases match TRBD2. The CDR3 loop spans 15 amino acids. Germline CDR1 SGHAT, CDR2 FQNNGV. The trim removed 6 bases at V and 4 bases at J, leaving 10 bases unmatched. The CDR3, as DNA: TGTGCCAGCAGGGCCCTAGCGGTTGGGCCAGATACGCAGTATTTT. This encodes CASRALAVGPDTQYF.

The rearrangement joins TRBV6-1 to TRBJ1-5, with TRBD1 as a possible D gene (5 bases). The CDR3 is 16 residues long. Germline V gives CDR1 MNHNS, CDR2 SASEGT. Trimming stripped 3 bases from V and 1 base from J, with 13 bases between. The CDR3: CASSDRGGWSNQPQHF. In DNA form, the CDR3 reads TGTGCCAGCAGTGACCGGGGGGGTTGGAGCAATCAGCCCCAGCATTTT.

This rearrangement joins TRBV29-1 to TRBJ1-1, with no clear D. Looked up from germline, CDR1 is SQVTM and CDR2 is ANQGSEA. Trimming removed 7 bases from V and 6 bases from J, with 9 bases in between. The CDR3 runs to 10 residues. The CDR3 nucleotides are TGCAGCGCCCTATCCCCTGAAGCTTTCTTT. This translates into CSALSPEAFF.